The clone carrying this T cell receptor (beta chain) was seen a handful of times. The sample comes from a study of blood T cell repertoires in COVID-19. On the study more broadly: The origin of the acute and convalescent COVID-19 samples was the United States, Italy and Spain. Sources were T cells, B-cell-depleted T cells, or PBMCs; the material itself was cDNA or gDNA.

The germline V gene has CDR1 SGHTA and CDR2 FQGNSA. The CDR3 has 15 amino acids. With 5 bases clipped from V and 0 bases from J, the junction kept 6 bases outside the gene matches. The method was immunoSEQ multiplex PCR; TCRdb's version includes in-frame clones alone and lacks a portion of them. The sample has 100,000 to 150,000 clones, over 75% seen once. The TCR sequence derives from a man aged 40-55 years with active or convalescent COVID-19. The sample comprised peripheral blood. V usage is TRBV7-2 and J usage is TRBJ1-1, with 7 nucleotides matching TRBD1. The CDR3 is CASSPPGGMNTEAFF. The DNA for the CDR3 is TGTGCCAGCAGCCCCCCAGGGGGAATGAACACTGAAGCTTTCTTT.